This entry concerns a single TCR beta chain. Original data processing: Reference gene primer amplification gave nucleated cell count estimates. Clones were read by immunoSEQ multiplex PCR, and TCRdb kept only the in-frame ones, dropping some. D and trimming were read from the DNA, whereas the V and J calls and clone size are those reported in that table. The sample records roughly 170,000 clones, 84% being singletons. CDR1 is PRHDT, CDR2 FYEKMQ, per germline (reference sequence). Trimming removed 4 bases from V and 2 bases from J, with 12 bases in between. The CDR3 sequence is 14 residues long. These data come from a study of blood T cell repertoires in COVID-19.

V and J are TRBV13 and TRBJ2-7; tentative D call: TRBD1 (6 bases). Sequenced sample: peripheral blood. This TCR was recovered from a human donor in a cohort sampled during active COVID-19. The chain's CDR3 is CASSSDSGAYEQYF. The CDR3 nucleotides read TGTGCCAGCAGCTCAGACTCAGGGGCCTACGAGCAGTACTTC. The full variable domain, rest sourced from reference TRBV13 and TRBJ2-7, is AAGVIQSPRHLIKEKRETATLKCYPIPRHDTVYWYQQGPGQDPQFLISFYEKMQSDKGSIPDRFSAQQFSDYHSELNMSSLELGDSALYFCASSSDSGAYEQYFGPGTRLTVT.